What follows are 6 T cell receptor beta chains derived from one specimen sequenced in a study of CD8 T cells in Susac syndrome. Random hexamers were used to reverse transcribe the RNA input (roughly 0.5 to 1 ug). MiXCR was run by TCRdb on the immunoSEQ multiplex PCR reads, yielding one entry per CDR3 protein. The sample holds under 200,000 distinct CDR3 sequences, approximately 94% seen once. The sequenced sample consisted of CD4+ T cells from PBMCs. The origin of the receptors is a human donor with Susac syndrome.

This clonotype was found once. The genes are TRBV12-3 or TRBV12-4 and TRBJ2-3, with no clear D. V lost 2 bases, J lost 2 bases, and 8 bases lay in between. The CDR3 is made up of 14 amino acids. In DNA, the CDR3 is TGTGCCAGCAGTTTATTGAGGAACACAGATACGCAGTATTTT. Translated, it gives CASSLLRNTDTQYF.

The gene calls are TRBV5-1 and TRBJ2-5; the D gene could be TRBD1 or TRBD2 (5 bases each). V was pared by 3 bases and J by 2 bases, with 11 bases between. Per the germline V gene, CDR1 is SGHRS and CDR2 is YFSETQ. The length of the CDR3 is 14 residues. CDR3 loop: CASSSGTKQETQYF. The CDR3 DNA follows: TGCGCCAGCAGCTCCGGGACGAAACAAGAGACCCAGTACTTC.

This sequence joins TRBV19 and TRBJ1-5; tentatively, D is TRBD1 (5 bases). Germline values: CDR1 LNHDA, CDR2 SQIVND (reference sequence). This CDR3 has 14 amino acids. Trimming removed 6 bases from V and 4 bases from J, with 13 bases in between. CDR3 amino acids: CASSTKGLNQPQHF. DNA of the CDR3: TGTGCCAGTAGCACGAAGGGACTAAATCAGCCCCAGCATTTT.

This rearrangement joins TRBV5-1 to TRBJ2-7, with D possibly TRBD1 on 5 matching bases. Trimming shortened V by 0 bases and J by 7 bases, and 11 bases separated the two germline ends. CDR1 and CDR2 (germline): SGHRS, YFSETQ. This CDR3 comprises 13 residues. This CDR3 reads CASSLEGQGEQYF. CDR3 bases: TGCGCCAGCAGCTTGGAAGGCCAGGGAGAGCAGTACTTC.

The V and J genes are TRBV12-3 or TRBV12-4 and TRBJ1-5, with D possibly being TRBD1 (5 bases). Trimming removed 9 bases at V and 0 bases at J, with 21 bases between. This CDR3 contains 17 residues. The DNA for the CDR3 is TGTGCCAGTTCCCCTGGGGGGGTGGGGGATAGCAATCAGCCCCAGCATTTT. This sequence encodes CASSPGGVGDSNQPQHF.

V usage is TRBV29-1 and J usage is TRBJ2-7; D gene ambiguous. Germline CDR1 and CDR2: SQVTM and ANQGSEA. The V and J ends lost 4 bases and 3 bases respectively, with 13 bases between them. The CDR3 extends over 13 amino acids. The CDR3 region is CSVVVGIGYEQYF. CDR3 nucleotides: TGCAGCGTTGTAGTGGGGATAGGCTACGAGCAGTACTTC.